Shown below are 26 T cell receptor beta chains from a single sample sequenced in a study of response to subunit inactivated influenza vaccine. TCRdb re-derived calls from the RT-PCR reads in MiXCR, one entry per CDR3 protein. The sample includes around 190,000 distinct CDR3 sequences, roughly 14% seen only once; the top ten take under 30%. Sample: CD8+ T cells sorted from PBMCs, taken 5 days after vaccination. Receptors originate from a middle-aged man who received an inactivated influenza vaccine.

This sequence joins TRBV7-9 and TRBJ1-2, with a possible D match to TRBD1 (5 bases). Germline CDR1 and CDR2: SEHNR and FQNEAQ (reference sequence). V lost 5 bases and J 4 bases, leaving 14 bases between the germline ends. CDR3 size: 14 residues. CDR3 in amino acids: CASSPTGGAYGYTF. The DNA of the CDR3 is TGTGCCAGCAGCCCGACGGGGGGAGCCTATGGCTACACCTTC.

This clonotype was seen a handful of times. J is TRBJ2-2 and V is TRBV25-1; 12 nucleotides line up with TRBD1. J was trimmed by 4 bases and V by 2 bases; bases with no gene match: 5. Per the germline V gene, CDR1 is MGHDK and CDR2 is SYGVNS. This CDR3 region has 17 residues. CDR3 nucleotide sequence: TGTGCCAGCAGTGAAGGGGGGACAGGGGGCCTCACCGGGGAGCTGTTTTTT. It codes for CASSEGGTGGLTGELFF. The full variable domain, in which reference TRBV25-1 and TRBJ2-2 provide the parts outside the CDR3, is EADIYQTPRYLVIGTGKKITLECSQTMGHDKMYWYQQDPGMELHLIHYSYGVNSTEKGDLSSESTVSRIRTEHFPLTLESARPSHTSQYLCASSEGGTGGLTGELFFGEGSRLTVL.

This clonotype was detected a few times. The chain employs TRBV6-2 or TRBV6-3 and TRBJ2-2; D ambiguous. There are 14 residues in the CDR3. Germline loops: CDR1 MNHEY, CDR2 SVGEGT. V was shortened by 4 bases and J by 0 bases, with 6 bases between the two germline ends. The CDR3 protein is CASSFDSNTGELFF. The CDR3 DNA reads TGTGCCAGCAGTTTCGACTCGAACACCGGGGAGCTGTTTTTT.

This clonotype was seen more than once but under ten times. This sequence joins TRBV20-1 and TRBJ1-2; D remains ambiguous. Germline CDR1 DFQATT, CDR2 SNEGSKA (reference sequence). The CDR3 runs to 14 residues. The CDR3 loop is CSASGEFANYGYTF. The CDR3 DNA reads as TGCAGCGCGTCTGGGGAATTCGCTAACTATGGCTACACCTTC.

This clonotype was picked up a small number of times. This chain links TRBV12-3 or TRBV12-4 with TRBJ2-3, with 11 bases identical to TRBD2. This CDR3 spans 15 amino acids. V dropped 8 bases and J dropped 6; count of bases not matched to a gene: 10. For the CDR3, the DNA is TGTGCCAGCGACCTGCTAGCGGGAGGTCCGGATACGCAGTATTTT. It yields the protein CASDLLAGGPDTQYF.

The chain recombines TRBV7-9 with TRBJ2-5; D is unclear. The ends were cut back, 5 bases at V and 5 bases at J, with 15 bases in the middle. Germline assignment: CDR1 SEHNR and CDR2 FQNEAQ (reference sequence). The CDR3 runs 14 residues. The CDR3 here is CASSPDRRLETQYF. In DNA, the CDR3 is TGTGCCAGCAGCCCCGATCGTAGGCTGGAGACCCAGTACTTC.

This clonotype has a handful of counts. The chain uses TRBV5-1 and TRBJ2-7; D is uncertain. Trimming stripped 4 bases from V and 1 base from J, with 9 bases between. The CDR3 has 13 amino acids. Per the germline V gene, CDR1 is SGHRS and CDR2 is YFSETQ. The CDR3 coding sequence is TGCGCCAGCAGCCCCCTGGCATCCTACGAGCAGTACTTC. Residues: CASSPLASYEQYF.

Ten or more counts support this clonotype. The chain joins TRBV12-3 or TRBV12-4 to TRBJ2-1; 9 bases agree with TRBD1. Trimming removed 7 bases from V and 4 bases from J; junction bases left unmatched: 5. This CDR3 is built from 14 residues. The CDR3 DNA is TGTGCCAGCACCAGCGGGACAGGGTACAATGAGCAGTTCTTC. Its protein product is CASTSGTGYNEQFF.

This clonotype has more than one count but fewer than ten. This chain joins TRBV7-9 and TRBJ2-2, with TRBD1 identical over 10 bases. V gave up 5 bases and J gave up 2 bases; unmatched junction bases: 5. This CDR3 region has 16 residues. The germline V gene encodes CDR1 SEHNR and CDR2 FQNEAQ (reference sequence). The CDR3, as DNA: TGTGCCAGCAGCCATTGGACAGGGGGTAACACCGGGGAGCTGTTTTTT. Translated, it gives CASSHWTGGNTGELFF.

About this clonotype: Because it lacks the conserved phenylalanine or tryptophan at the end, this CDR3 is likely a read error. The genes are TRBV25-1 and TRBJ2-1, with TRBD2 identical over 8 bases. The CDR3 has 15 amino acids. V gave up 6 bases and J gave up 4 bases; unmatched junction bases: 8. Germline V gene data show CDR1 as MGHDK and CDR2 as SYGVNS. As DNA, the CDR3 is TGTGCCAGCAGGTTAAGCGGGAGTTTATACAATGAGCAGTTCCTC. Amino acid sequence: CASRLSGSLYNEQFL.

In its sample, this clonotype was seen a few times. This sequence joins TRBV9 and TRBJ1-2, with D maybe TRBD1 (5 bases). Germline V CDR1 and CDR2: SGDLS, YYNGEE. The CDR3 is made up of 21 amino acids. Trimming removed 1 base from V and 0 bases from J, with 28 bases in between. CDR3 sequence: CASSVSTAVTPLTTSNYGYTF. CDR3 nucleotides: TGTGCCAGCAGCGTATCGACAGCCGTAACCCCCCTTACAACTTCTAACTATGGCTACACCTTC.

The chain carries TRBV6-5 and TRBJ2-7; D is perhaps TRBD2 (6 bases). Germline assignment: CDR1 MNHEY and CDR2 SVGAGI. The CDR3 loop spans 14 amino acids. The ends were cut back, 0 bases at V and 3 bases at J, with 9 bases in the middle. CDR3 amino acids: CASSYSGGGYEQYF. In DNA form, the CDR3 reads TGTGCCAGCAGTTACTCGGGGGGAGGCTACGAGCAGTACTTC.

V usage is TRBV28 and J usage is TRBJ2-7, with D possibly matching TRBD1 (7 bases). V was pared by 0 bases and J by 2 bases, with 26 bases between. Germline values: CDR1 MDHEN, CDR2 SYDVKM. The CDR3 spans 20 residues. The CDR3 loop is CASSLWAGQGQNFAPYEQYF. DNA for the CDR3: TGTGCCAGCAGTTTATGGGCGGGGCAGGGACAGAACTTTGCCCCCTACGAGCAGTACTTC.

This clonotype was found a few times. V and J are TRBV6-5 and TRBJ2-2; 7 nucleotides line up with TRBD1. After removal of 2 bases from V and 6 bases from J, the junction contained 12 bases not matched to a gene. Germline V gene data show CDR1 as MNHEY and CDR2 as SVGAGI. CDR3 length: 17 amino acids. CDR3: CASSYTYKTGSAGELFF. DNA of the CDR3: TGTGCCAGCAGTTACACCTATAAGACAGGGTCGGCCGGGGAGCTGTTTTTT.

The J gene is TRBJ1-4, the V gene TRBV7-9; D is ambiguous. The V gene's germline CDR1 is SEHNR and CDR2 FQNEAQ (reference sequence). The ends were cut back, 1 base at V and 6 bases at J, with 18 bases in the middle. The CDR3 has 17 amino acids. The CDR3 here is CASSLGWRREEDEKLFF. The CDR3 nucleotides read TGTGCCAGCAGCTTAGGTTGGAGGAGGGAAGAAGATGAAAAACTGTTTTTT. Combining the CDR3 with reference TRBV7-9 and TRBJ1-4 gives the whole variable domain DTGVSQNPRHKITKRGQNVTFRCDPISEHNRLYWYRQTLGQGPEFLTYFQNEAQLEKSRLLSDRFSAERPKGSFSTLEIQRTEQGDSAMYLCASSLGWRREEDEKLFFGSGTQLSVL.

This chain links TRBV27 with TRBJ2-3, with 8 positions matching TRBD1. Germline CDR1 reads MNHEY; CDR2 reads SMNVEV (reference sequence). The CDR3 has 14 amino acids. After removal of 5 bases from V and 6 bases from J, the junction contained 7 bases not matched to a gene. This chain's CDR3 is CASSDRGRGDTQYF. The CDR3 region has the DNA TGTGCCAGCAGTGACAGGGGTCGGGGCGATACGCAGTATTTT.

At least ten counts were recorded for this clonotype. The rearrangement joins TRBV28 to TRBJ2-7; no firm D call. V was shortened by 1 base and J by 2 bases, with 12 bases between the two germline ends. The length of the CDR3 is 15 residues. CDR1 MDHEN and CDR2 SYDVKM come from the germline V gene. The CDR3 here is CASSLFRATAYEQYF. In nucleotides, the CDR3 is TGTGCCAGCAGTTTATTCCGGGCTACCGCCTACGAGCAGTACTTC.

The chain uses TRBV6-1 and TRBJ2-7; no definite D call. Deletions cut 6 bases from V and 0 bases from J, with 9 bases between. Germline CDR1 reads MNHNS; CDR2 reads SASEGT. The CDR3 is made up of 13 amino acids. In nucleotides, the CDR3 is TGTGCCAGCAGACACGAAAACTCCTACGAGCAGTACTTC. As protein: CASRHENSYEQYF.

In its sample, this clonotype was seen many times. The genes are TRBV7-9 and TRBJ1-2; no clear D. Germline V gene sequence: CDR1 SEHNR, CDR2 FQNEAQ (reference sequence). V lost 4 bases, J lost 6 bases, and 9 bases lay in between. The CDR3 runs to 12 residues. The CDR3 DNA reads TGTGCCAGCAGCTCAGTTGGGGATGGCTACACCTTC. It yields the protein CASSSVGDGYTF.

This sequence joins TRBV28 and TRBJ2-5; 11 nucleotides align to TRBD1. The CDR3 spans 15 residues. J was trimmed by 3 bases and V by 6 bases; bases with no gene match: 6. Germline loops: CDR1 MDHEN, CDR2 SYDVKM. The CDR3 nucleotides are TGTGCCAGCAGATGGGACAGGGGGACTAAAGAGACCCAGTACTTC. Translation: CASRWDRGTKETQYF.

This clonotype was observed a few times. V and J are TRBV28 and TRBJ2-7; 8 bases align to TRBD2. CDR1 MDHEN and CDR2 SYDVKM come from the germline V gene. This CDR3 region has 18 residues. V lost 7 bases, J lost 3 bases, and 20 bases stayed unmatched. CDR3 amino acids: CASTPLGLAGQGHYEQYF. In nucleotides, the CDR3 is TGTGCCAGCACCCCCTTGGGGCTAGCGGGCCAAGGTCACTACGAGCAGTACTTC.

CDR3 loop: CASSPGAAGFYNEQFF. CDR3 nucleotides: TGTGCCAGCAGCCCCGGGGCAGCGGGGTTCTACAATGAGCAGTTCTTC. The chain recombines TRBV4-2 with TRBJ2-1, with 7 bases that match TRBD2. The CDR3 contains 16 residues. Germline V CDR1 and CDR2: LGHNA, YNFKEQ. The J segment lost 3 bases and the V segment lost 4 bases, leaving 9 bases of the junction unmatched.

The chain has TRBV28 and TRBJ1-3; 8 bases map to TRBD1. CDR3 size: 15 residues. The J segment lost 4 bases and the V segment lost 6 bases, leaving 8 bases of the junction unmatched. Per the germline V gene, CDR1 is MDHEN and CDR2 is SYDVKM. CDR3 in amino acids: CASRQDRETGNTIYF. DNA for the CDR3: TGTGCCAGCAGACAGGACAGGGAGACCGGAAACACCATATATTTT. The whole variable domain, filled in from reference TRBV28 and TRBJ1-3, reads DVKVTQSSRYLVKRTGEKVFLECVQDMDHENMFWYRQDPGLGLRLIYFSYDVKMKEKGDIPEGYSVSREKKERFSLILESASTNQTSMYLCASRQDRETGNTIYFGEGSWLTVV.

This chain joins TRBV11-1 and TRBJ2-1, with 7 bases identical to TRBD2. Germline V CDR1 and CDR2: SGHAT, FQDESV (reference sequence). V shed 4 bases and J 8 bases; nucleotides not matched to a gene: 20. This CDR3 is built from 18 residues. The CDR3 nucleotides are TGTGCCAGCAGCTCCCTCTTTGCGCGCGGGGGAGCCCTCGATGAGCAGTTCTTC. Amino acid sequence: CASSSLFARGGALDEQFF.

DNA for the CDR3: TGTGCCAGCAGCTTAGGACAGGGGTCTGGGGCCAACGTCCTGACTTTC. Amino acids: CASSLGQGSGANVLTF. The rearrangement links TRBV7-6 to TRBJ2-6; 8 bases match TRBD1. Germline assignment: CDR1 SGHVS and CDR2 FNYEAQ. V shed 1 base, J shed 1 base, and the junction held 0 bases outside the gene matches. The CDR3 is 16 amino acids.

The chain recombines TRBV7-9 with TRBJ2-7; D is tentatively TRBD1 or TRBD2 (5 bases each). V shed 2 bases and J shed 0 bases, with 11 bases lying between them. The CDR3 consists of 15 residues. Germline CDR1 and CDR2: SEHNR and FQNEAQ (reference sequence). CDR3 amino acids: CASSLPGTASYEQYF. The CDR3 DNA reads TGTGCCAGCAGCTTACCCGGGACGGCCTCCTACGAGCAGTACTTC.